This entry concerns a single T cell receptor beta chain. Its antigen is still unknown. The CDR3 spans 16 residues. V gave up 1 base and J gave up 0 bases, with 10 bases separating them. Germline assignment: CDR1 SGHVS and CDR2 FQNEAQ. These data are taken from a study of early T cells in non-severe SARS-CoV-2 infection. Study-level background: The input, bulk RNA from unsorted whole blood, was sequenced, and chains were unpaired.

Whole-study results and caveats: In VDJdb matching, anti-spike CD8 responses were favored while private and CD4 specificities went missing.

Individual cDNA molecules each received unique molecular identifiers attached to them. TCRdb recomputed calls from the 5' RACE reads with MiXCR, one row per CDR3 protein. Of 95,000 to 100,000 distinct CDR3 sequences listed, about 11% were seen once; the top ten hold around 5.1%. The sample taken for sequencing was whole blood. The V gene is TRBV7-8, the J gene TRBJ2-4, with unresolved D. This receptor was obtained from an adult who was a healthcare worker with PCR-confirmed SARS-CoV-2 infection or an uninfected control (not recorded which). In DNA, the CDR3 is TGTGCCAGCAGCTTAGAGGCATACATAGCCAAAAACATTCAGTACTTC. Translated, it gives CASSLEAYIAKNIQYF. The variable domain in full, with the rest retrieved from reference TRBV7-8 and TRBJ2-4, is GAGVSQSPRYKVAKRGQDVALRCDPISGHVSLFWYQQALGQGPEFLTYFQNEAQLDKSGLPSDRFFAERPEGSVSTLKIQRTQQEDSAVYLCASSLEAYIAKNIQYFGAGTRLSVL.